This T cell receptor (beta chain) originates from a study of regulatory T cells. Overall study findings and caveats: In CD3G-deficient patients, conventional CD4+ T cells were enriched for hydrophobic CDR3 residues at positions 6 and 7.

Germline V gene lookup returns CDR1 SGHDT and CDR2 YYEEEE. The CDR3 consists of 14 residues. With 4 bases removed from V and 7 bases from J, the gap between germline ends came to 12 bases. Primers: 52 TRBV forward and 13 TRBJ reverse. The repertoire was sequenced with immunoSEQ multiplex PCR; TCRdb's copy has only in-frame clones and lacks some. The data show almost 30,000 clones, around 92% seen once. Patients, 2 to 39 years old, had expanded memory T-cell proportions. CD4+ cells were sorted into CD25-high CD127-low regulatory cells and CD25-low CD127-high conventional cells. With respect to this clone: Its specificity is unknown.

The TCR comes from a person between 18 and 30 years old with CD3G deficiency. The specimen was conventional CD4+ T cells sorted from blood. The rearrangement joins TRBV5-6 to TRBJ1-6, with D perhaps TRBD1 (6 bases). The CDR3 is CASSSTGTNSPLHF. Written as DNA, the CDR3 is TGTGCCAGCAGCAGTACAGGGACGAATTCACCCCTCCACTTT.